This TCR beta chain was retrieved from a study of T cells after yellow fever vaccination. Study outcomes and limitations: The booster saw the reappearance of most primary-vaccination clones (roughly 95% CD4, about 85% CD8). Researchers report a weaker secondary response that nonetheless peaked faster, day 5 versus 15.

CDR3 length: 16 amino acids. Germline V lookup: CDR1 SEHNR, CDR2 FQNEAQ (reference sequence). V lost 2 bases, J lost 3 bases, and 13 bases lay in between. As regards this clonotype: The antigen remains unidentified.

TCR cDNA was made by 5'RACE template switching, adding a universal primer site and UMIs. TCRdb used MiXCR to reprocess the 5' RACE reads, holding one entry per CDR3 protein. The profile shows a few hundred thousand distinct CDR3 sequences, around a sixth of them singletons. The sequences come from PBMCs, collected about 5 days after the first yellow fever vaccination. The chain joins TRBV7-9 to TRBJ2-2; unclear D gene. This sequence originates from a man aged 18 to 30 who received the YFV17D yellow fever vaccine. CDR3 sequence: CASSLYRNRYTGELFF. In DNA, the CDR3 is TGTGCCAGCAGCTTATACCGGAACCGATACACCGGGGAGCTGTTTTTT.